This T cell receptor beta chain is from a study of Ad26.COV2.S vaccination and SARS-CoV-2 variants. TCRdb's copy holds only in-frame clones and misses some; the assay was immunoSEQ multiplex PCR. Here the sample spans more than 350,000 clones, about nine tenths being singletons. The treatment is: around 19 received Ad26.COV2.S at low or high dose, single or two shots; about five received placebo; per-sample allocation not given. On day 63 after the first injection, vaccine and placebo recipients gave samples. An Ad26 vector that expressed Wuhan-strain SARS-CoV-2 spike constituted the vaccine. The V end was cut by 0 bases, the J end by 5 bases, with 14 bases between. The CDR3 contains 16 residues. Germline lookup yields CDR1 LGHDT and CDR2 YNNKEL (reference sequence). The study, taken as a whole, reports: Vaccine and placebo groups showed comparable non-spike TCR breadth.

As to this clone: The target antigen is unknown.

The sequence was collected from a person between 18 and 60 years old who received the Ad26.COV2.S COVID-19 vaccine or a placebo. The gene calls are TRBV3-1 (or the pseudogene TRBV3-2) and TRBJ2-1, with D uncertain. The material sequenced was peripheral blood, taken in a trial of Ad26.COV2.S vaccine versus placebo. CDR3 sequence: CASSQDASPPNNEQFF. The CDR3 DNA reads TGTGCCAGCAGCCAAGACGCCTCCCCACCCAACAATGAGCAGTTCTTC.